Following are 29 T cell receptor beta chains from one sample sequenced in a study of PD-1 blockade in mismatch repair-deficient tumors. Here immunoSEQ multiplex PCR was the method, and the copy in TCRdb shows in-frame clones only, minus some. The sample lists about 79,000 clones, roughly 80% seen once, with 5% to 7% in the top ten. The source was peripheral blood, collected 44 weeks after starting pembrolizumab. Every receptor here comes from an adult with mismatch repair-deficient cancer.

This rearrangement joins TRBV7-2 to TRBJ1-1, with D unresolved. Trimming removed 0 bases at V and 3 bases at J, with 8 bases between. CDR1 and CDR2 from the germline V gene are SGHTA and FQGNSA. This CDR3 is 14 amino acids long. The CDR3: CASSLARGDTEAFF. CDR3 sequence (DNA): TGTGCCAGCAGCTTAGCGCGTGGGGACACTGAAGCTTTCTTT.

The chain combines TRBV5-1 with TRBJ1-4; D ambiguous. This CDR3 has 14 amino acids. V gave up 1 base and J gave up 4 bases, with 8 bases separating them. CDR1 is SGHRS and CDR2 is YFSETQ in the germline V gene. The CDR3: CASSLLTYNEKLFF. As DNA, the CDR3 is TGCGCCAGCAGCTTGTTAACTTATAATGAAAAACTGTTTTTT.

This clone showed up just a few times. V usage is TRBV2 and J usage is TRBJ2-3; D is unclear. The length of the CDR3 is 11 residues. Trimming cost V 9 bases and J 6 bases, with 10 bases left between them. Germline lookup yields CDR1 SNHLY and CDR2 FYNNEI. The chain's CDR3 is CASTVSDTQYF. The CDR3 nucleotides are TGTGCCAGTACGGTTTCGGATACGCAGTATTTT.

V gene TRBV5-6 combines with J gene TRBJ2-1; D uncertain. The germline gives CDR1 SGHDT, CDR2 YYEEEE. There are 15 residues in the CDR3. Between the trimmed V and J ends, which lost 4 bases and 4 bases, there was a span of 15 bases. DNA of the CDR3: TGTGCCAGCAGCGACGGGTCAGACGAATACAATGAGCAGTTCTTC. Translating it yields CASSDGSDEYNEQFF.

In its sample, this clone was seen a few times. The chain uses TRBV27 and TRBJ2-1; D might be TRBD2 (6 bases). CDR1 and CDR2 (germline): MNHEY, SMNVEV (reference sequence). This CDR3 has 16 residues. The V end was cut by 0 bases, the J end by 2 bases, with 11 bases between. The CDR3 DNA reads TGTGCCAGCAGTTTATCTCGCGGGGTCGCCTACAATGAGCAGTTCTTC. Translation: CASSLSRGVAYNEQFF.

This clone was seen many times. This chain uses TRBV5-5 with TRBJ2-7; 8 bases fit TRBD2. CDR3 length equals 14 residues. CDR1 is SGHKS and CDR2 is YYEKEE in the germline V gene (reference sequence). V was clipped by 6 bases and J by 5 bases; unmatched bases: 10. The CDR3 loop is CASMQAGALDEQYF. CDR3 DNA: TGTGCCAGCATGCAAGCGGGAGCTCTTGACGAGCAGTACTTC.

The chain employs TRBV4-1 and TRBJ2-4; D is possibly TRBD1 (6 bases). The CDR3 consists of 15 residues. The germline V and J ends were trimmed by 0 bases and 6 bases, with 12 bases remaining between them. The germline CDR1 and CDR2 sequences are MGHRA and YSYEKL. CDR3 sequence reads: CASSQDRTGTNIQYF. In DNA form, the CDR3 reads TGCGCCAGCAGCCAAGATCGAACAGGGACAAACATTCAGTACTTC.

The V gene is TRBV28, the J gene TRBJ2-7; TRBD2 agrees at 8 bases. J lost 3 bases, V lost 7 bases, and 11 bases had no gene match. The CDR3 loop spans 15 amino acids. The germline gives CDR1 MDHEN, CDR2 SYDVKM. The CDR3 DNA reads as TGTGCCAGCAACCCTGGGGCCACTAGCGGCTACGAGCAGTACTTC. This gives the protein CASNPGATSGYEQYF.

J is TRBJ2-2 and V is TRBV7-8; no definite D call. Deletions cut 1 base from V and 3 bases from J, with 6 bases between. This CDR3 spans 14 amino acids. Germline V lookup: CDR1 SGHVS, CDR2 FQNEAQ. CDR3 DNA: TGTGCCAGCAGCTTAGACGGACACACCGGGGAGCTGTTTTTT. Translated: CASSLDGHTGELFF.

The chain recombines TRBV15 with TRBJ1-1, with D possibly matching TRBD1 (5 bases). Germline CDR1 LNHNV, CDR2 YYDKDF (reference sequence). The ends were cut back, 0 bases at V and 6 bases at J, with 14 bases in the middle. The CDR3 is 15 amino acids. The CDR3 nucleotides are TGTGCCACCAGCAGAGATAGGGGCTCCGACGCTGAAGCTTTCTTT. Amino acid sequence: CATSRDRGSDAEAFF.

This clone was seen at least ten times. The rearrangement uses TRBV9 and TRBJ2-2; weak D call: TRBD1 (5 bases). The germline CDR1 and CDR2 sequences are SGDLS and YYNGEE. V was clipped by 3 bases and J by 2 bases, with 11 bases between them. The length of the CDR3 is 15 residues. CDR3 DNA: TGTGCCAGCAGCGGCCCTACAGGAAACACCGGGGAGCTGTTTTTT. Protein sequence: CASSGPTGNTGELFF.

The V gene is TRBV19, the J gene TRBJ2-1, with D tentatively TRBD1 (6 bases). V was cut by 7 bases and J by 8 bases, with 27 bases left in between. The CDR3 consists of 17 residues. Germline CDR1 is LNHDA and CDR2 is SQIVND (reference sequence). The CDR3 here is CASTKTFGTPTGDEQFF. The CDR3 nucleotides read TGTGCCAGTACTAAAACCTTCGGGACACCAACCGGCGATGAGCAGTTCTTC. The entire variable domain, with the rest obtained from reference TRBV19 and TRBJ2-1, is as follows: DGGITQSPKYLFRKEGQNVTLSCEQNLNHDAMYWYRQDPGQGLRLIYYSQIVNDFQKGDIAEGYSVSREKKESFPLTVTSAQKNPTAFYLCASTKTFGTPTGDEQFFGPGTRLTVL.

As DNA, the CDR3 is TGTGCCAGCAGTGACGGGAGAACCAATGAGCAGTTCTTC. As protein: CASSDGRTNEQFF. The rearrangement uses TRBV7-9 and TRBJ2-1; a weak D match, TRBD2 (6 bases). The CDR3 is made up of 13 amino acids. The germline gives CDR1 SEHNR, CDR2 FQNEAQ (reference sequence). Deletions cut 6 bases from V and 6 bases from J, with 12 bases between.

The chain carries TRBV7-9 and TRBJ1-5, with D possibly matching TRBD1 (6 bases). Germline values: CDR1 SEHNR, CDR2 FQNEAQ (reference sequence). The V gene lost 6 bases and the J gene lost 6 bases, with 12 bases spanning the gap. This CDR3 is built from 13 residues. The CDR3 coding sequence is TGTGCCAGCAGTCTACAGGGTTCTCAGCCCCAGCATTTT. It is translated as CASSLQGSQPQHF.

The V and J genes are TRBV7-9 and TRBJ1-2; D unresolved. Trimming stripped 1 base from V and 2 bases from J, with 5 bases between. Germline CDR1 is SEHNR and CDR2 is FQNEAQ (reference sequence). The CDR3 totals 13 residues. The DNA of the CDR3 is TGTGCCAGCAGCTTAGACACAAACTATGGCTACACCTTC. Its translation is CASSLDTNYGYTF.

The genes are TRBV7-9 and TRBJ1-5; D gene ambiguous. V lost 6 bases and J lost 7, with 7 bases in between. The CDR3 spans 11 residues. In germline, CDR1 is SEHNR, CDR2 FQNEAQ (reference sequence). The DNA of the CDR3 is TGTGCCAGCAGTTTTGGACAGCCCCAGCATTTT. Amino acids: CASSFGQPQHF.

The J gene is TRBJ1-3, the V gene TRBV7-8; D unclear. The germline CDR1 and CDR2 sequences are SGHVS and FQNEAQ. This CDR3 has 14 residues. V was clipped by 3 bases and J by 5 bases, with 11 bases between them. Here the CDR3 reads CASSFSAGRNTIYF. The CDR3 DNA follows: TGTGCCAGCAGCTTTTCCGCCGGGAGAAACACCATATATTTT.

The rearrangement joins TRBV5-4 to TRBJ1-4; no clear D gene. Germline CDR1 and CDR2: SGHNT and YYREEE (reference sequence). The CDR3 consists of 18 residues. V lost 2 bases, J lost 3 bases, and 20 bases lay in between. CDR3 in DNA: TGTGCCAGCAGCTTCAGGTCCGGGCCAACCCGGGCTAATGAAAAACTGTTTTTT. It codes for CASSFRSGPTRANEKLFF.

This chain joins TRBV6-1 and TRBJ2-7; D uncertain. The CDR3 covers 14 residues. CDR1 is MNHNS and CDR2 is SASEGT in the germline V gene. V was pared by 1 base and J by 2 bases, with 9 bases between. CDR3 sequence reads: CASSEVGPTYEQYF. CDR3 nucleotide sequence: TGTGCCAGCAGTGAAGTAGGGCCGACCTACGAGCAGTACTTC.

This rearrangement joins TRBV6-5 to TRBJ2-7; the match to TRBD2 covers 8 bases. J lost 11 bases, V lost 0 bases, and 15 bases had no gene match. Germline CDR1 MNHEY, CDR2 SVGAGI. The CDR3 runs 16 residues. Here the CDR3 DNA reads TGTGCCAGCAGTTACTCGGAGCGCCAGCGGGGGCTCCCTGAGTACTTC. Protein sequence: CASSYSERQRGLPEYF.

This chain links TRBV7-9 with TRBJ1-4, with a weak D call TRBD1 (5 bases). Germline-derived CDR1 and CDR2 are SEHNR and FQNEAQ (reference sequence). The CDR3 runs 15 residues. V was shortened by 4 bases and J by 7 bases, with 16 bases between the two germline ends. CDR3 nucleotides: TGTGCCAGCAGCTACCCGGGACCTCGGGGTGAAAAACTGTTTTTT. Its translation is CASSYPGPRGEKLFF.

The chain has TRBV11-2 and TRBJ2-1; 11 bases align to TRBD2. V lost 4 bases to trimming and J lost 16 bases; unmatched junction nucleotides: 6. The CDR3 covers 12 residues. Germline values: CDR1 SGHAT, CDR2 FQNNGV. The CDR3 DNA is TGTGCCAGCAGCTACGGACTAGCGGGTTCCTTCTTC. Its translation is CASSYGLAGSFF. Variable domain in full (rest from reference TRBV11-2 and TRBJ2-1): EAGVAQSPRYKIIEKRQSVAFWCNPISGHATLYWYQQILGQGPKLLIQFQNNGVVDDSQLPKDRFSAERLKGVDSTLKIQPAKLEDSAVYLCASSYGLAGSFFGPGTRLTVL.

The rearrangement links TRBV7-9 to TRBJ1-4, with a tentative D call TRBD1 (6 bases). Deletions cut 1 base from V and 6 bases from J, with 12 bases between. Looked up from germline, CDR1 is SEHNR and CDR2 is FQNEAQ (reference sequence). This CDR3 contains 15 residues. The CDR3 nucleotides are TGTGCCAGCAGCTTAGATCTGGGGGCAGATGAAAAACTGTTTTTT. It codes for CASSLDLGADEKLFF. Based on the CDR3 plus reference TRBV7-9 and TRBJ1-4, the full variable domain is DTGVSQNPRHKITKRGQNVTFRCDPISEHNRLYWYRQTLGQGPEFLTYFQNEAQLEKSRLLSDRFSAERPKGSFSTLEIQRTEQGDSAMYLCASSLDLGADEKLFFGSGTQLSVL.

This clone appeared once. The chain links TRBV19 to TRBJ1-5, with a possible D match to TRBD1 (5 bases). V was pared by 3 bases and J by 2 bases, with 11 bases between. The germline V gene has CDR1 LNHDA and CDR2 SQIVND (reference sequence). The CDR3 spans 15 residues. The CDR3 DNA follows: TGTGCCAGTAGTATTTCGGGGGATGGCAATCAGCCCCAGCATTTT. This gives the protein CASSISGDGNQPQHF.

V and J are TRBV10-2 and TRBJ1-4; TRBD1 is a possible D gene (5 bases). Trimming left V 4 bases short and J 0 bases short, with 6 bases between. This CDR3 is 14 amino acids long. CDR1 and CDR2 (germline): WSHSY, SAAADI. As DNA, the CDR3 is TGCGCCAGCAGTGTCAGGGCAACTAATGAAAAACTGTTTTTT. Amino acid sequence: CASSVRATNEKLFF.

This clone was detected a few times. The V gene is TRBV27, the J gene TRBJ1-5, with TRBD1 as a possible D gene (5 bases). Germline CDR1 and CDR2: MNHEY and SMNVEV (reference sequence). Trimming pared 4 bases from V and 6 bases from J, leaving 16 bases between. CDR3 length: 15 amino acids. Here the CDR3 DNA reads TGTGCCAGCAGTTCGGGGGACGGGTGGGGTCAGCCCCAGCATTTT. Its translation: CASSSGDGWGQPQHF.

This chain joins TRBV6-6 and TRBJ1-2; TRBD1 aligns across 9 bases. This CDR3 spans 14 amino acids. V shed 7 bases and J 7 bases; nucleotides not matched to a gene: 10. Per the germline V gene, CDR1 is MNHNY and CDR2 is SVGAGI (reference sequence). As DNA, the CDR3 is TGTGCCAGCATCCTTACAGGGGGCGGAGGTGGCTACACCTTC. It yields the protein CASILTGGGGGYTF.

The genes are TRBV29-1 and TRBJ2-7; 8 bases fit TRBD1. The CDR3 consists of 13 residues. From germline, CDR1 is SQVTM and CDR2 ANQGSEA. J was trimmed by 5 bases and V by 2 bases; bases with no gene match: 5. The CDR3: CSVEKDRGHEQYF. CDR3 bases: TGCAGCGTTGAAAAAGACAGGGGTCACGAGCAGTACTTC.

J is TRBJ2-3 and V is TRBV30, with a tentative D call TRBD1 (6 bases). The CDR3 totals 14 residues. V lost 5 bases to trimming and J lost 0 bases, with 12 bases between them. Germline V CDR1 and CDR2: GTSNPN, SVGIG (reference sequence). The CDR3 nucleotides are TGTGCCTGGGACAGGTCCGCTAGCACAGATACGCAGTATTTT. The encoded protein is CAWDRSASTDTQYF.